The 15 T cell receptor beta chains below all came from one sample that was sequenced in a study of beta chain features in type 1 diabetes. TCRB transcripts that were expressed got sequenced, as all of the isolated RNA had been reverse transcribed. TCRdb's copy holds only in-frame clones and misses some; the assay was immunoSEQ multiplex PCR. The table shows about 360,000 clones, with over 9.5% occurring only once. The sequenced material came from naive CD4+ T cells from blood. The receptor source for this set is a young man in good health.

This clone was observed a few times. CDR3 in amino acids: CASRQPGLGYEQYF. CDR3 nucleotide sequence: TGTGCCAGTAGACAACCGGGACTAGGTTACGAGCAGTACTTC. V usage is TRBV19 and J usage is TRBJ2-7, with 8 bases that match TRBD2. The CDR3 is 14 amino acids. Trimming cost V 6 bases and J 4 bases; bases outside gene matches: 8. Per germline, CDR1 LNHDA and CDR2 SQIVND (reference sequence). Drawing the rest from reference TRBV19 and TRBJ2-7, the complete variable domain is DGGITQSPKYLFRKEGQNVTLSCEQNLNHDAMYWYRQDPGQGLRLIYYSQIVNDFQKGDIAEGYSVSREKKESFPLTVTSAQKNPTAFYLCASRQPGLGYEQYFGPGTRLTVT.

The rearrangement links TRBV7-9 to TRBJ1-2; 7 bases agree with TRBD1. The CDR3 is 18 residues long. CDR1 and CDR2 from the germline V gene are SEHNR and FQNEAQ (reference sequence). The V gene end was trimmed by 3 bases and the J gene end by 7 bases; junction bases not matched to a gene: 20. CDR3 in DNA: TGTGCCAGCAGCTTCTTGGGACAGAGTGCTTATCCATGGCGTGGCTACACCTTC. Translating it yields CASSFLGQSAYPWRGYTF.

This clone was picked up a small number of times. Other DNA sequences within the sample encode an identical CDR3. The chain is built from TRBV7-9 and TRBJ1-4; TRBD1 aligns across 7 bases. Germline loops: CDR1 SEHNR, CDR2 FQNEAQ (reference sequence). The J segment lost 3 bases and the V segment lost 5 bases, leaving 3 bases of the junction unmatched. The CDR3 loop spans 14 amino acids. CDR3 protein: CASSPGTANEKLFF. The CDR3, as DNA: TGTGCCAGCAGCCCGGGGACAGCTAATGAAAAACTGTTTTTT.

This clone has more than one count but fewer than ten. This chain connects TRBV6-5 to TRBJ1-1, with 9 bases lining up with TRBD1. The junction had 5 bases not matched to a gene; V was cut back by 5 bases and J by 7 bases. The CDR3 spans 13 residues. Germline CDR1 and CDR2: MNHEY and SVGAGI. CDR3 amino acids: CASSLDRGLEAFF. In DNA form, the CDR3 reads TGTGCCAGCAGTCTGGACAGGGGACTTGAAGCTTTCTTT.

This clone has only a few counts. V usage is TRBV21-1 and J usage is TRBJ1-6; the table's D call, TRBD1, has no DNA check behind it. TRBV21-1 corresponds to a pseudogene. The CDR3 has 15 residues. The DNA of the CDR3 is TGTGCCAGCAGCACCTACAGGGCGGGTAGATCACCCCTCCACTTT. Translated: CASSTYRAGRSPLHF.

This clone was seen more than once but under ten times. V gene TRBV5-1 combines with J gene TRBJ2-1, with 8 bases fitting TRBD1. CDR1 is SGHRS and CDR2 is YFSETQ in the germline V gene. After removal of 1 base from V and 3 bases from J, the junction contained 3 bases not matched to a gene. The CDR3 runs to 15 residues. The CDR3 DNA reads TGCGCCAGCAGCTTGTCAGGGGGCGGCTACAATGAGCAGTTCTTC. Protein: CASSLSGGGYNEQFF.

This clone appeared many times. The V and J genes are TRBV2 and TRBJ2-3, with D uncertain. Germline V CDR1 and CDR2: SNHLY, FYNNEI. Trimming removed 6 bases at V and 5 bases at J, with 6 bases between. The CDR3 has 11 amino acids. CDR3: CASRAVDTQYF. CDR3 in DNA: TGTGCCAGCAGGGCGGTAGATACGCAGTATTTT.

This chain connects TRBV2 to TRBJ2-5; D is undetermined. Germline-derived CDR1 and CDR2 are SNHLY and FYNNEI. The CDR3 loop spans 17 amino acids. Trimming removed 2 bases from V and 4 bases from J, with 20 bases in between. DNA of the CDR3: TGTGCCAGCAGTGAATTTCCGTCGGAGAAAATCCGAGAGACCCAGTACTTC. Protein product: CASSEFPSEKIRETQYF.

This clone was seen only a few times. This chain joins TRBV9 and TRBJ1-5; D gene unclear. Germline V gene data show CDR1 as SGDLS and CDR2 as YYNGEE. Trimming stripped 0 bases from V and 6 bases from J, with 10 bases between. The CDR3 loop spans 14 amino acids. The CDR3 loop is CASSVDGGFQPQHF. CDR3 coding DNA: TGTGCCAGCAGCGTAGATGGAGGGTTTCAGCCCCAGCATTTT. The whole variable domain, filled in from reference TRBV9 and TRBJ1-5, reads DSGVTQTPKHLITATGQRVTLRCSPRSGDLSVYWYQQSLDQGLQFLIQYYNGEERAKGNILERFSAQQFPDLHSELNLSSLELGDSALYFCASSVDGGFQPQHFGDGTRLSIL.

V and J are TRBV11-2 and TRBJ2-5; D remains ambiguous. CDR3 length: 16 residues. Trimming took 2 bases from V and 4 from J, leaving 17 bases between them. The V gene's germline CDR1 is SGHAT and CDR2 FQNNGV. The CDR3 region has the DNA TGTGCCAGCAGCTTAATCTGGGCCTCTGCGAGAGAGACCCAGTACTTC. Translation gives CASSLIWASARETQYF.

The V call is TRBV25-1, the J call TRBJ2-2, with 7 bases that match TRBD2. The V gene's germline CDR1 is MGHDK and CDR2 SYGVNS. V dropped 9 bases and J dropped 4; count of bases not matched to a gene: 11. The CDR3 is 15 amino acids. DNA of the CDR3: TGTGCCAGTACGGGGGGAGGGTGGCGCACCGGGGAGCTGTTTTTT. This sequence encodes CASTGGGWRTGELFF.

This clone has more than one count but fewer than ten. J is TRBJ2-7 and V is TRBV4-3, with 8 bases lining up with TRBD2. The CDR3 is made up of 16 amino acids. Per germline, CDR1 LGHNA and CDR2 YSLEER. With 0 bases clipped from V and 3 bases from J, the junction kept 7 bases outside the gene matches. The CDR3 protein is CASSQDIRTSIYEQYF. CDR3 sequence (DNA): TGCGCCAGCAGCCAAGACATTCGGACTAGCATCTACGAGCAGTACTTC.

The chain joins TRBV4-1 to TRBJ1-5; perhaps TRBD1 as D (5 bases). The CDR3 is made up of 15 amino acids. Germline values: CDR1 MGHRA, CDR2 YSYEKL. Trimming took 1 base from V and 4 from J, leaving 11 bases between them. As DNA, the CDR3 is TGCGCCAGCAGCCAAGGAGGCCGGGGGAATCAGCCCCAGCATTTT. Translated: CASSQGGRGNQPQHF.

This clone has just a few counts. The chain joins TRBV13 to TRBJ2-1, with a tentative D call TRBD1 (7 bases). CDR3 length: 15 amino acids. From germline, CDR1 is PRHDT and CDR2 FYEKMQ (reference sequence). Between the trimmed V and J ends, which lost 4 bases and 3 bases, there was a span of 13 bases. CDR3 loop: CASSSAGQIYNEQFF. CDR3 bases: TGTGCCAGCAGCTCCGCGGGACAGATCTACAATGAGCAGTTCTTC.

This clone was seen a handful of times. The V and J genes are TRBV15 and TRBJ2-5; D is unclear. The CDR3 consists of 13 residues. The V and J ends lost 1 base and 7 bases respectively, with 10 bases between them. Germline V gene sequence: CDR1 LNHNV, CDR2 YYDKDF (reference sequence). The CDR3 is CATSRGDPGTQYF. In nucleotides, the CDR3 is TGTGCCACCAGCAGAGGTGATCCGGGGACCCAGTACTTC.